These 29 T cell receptor beta chains were sequenced from one sample in a study of blood T cell repertoires in COVID-19. Only in-frame clones appear in the TCRdb table, and some are missing; sequencing was by immunoSEQ multiplex PCR. The repertoire holds 140,000 to 150,000 clones, with around four fifths as singletons. The specimen sequenced was peripheral blood. The source is a woman aged 40-49 years with active or convalescent COVID-19.

The chain recombines TRBV9 with TRBJ2-5; 7 nucleotides align to TRBD2. Trimming took 2 bases from V and 2 from J; bases not matched to a gene: 9. The CDR3 runs to 16 residues. Germline V gene sequence: CDR1 SGDLS, CDR2 YYNGEE. The CDR3 region has the DNA TGTGCCAGCAGCGTTGGGGGGGGATCGACGCAAGAGACCCAGTACTTC. This sequence encodes CASSVGGGSTQETQYF.

The rearrangement joins TRBV28 to TRBJ1-1; the D gene is possibly TRBD1 (6 bases). Germline CDR1 reads MDHEN; CDR2 reads SYDVKM. CDR3 length: 14 amino acids. V was cut by 4 bases and J by 0 bases, with 9 bases left in between. CDR3 amino acids: CASSSGDMNTEAFF. The CDR3 DNA is TGTGCCAGCAGTTCAGGGGACATGAACACTGAAGCTTTCTTT.

The chain joins TRBV2 to TRBJ2-2; D ambiguous. CDR3 length: 15 amino acids. Looked up from germline, CDR1 is SNHLY and CDR2 is FYNNEI. Trimming removed 3 bases at V and 0 bases at J, with 8 bases between. CDR3 sequence: CASSDRRSNTGELFF. The CDR3 DNA is TGTGCCAGCAGTGATAGGCGGTCGAACACCGGGGAGCTGTTTTTT.

This sequence joins TRBV9 and TRBJ1-4; D call uncertain. This CDR3 contains 16 residues. Trimming took off 0 bases at V and 4 bases at J, with 13 bases between the two ends. Germline CDR1 reads SGDLS; CDR2 reads YYNGEE. CDR3 sequence reads: CASSVGRAAINEKLFF. The CDR3 region has the DNA TGTGCCAGCAGCGTAGGGAGGGCAGCTATTAATGAAAAACTGTTTTTT.

The chain is built from TRBV2 and TRBJ1-1; no clear D gene. V was trimmed by 3 bases and J by 5 bases, leaving 13 bases between them. This CDR3 spans 14 amino acids. Germline CDR1 SNHLY, CDR2 FYNNEI. The chain's CDR3 is CASSEGRSRTEAFF. The CDR3 bases are TGTGCCAGCAGTGAGGGCAGGTCTCGAACTGAAGCTTTCTTT.

The V call is TRBV7-2, the J call TRBJ2-7; weak D call: TRBD2 (6 bases). This CDR3 spans 12 amino acids. CDR1 and CDR2 (germline): SGHTA, FQGNSA. Trimming left V 8 bases short and J 3 bases short, with 11 bases between. The CDR3 nucleotides are TGTGCCAGCGGGACTGGAGACTACGAGCAGTACTTC. It specifies CASGTGDYEQYF.

The rearrangement links TRBV5-4 to TRBJ1-1; D possibly corresponds to TRBD1 (5 bases). The length of the CDR3 is 13 residues. V was cut by 2 bases and J by 8 bases, with 13 bases left in between. Germline lookup yields CDR1 SGHNT and CDR2 YYREEE (reference sequence). CDR3 sequence reads: CASSLGQGREAFF. In nucleotides, the CDR3 is TGTGCCAGCAGCTTAGGGCAGGGCAGAGAAGCTTTCTTT. Supplemented by reference TRBV5-4 and TRBJ1-1, the full variable domain reads ETGVTQSPTHLIKTRGQQVTLRCSSQSGHNTVSWYQQALGQGPQFIFQYYREEENGRGNFPPRFSGLQFPNYSSELNVNALELDDSALYLCASSLGQGREAFFGQGTRLTVV.

The chain has TRBV28 and TRBJ1-3, with 10 bases identical to TRBD1. Per the germline V gene, CDR1 is MDHEN and CDR2 is SYDVKM. V lost 4 bases, J lost 4 bases, and 7 bases stayed unmatched. The CDR3 covers 16 residues. CDR3 nucleotides: TGTGCCAGCAGTTCCACGGGACAGGGGTTCGGAAACACCATATATTTT. It codes for CASSSTGQGFGNTIYF.

The chain links TRBV4-1 to TRBJ2-7; D may be TRBD2 (5 bases). Trimming shortened V by 0 bases and J by 3 bases, and 9 bases separated the two germline ends. Germline V CDR1 and CDR2: MGHRA, YSYEKL. The CDR3 contains 14 residues. The CDR3 region is CASSQERDYYEQYF. The CDR3, as DNA: TGCGCCAGCAGCCAAGAGCGTGACTACTACGAGCAGTACTTC.

The V gene is TRBV19, the J gene TRBJ1-3, with TRBD1 as a possible D gene (5 bases). Germline V gives CDR1 LNHDA, CDR2 SQIVND (reference sequence). This CDR3 spans 16 amino acids. Deletions cut 5 bases from V and 0 bases from J, with 14 bases between. CDR3 sequence reads: CASSEEGNLSGNTIYF. The CDR3 nucleotides read TGTGCCAGTAGTGAGGAGGGGAACCTCTCTGGAAACACCATATATTTT. Looking up the rest from reference TRBV19 and TRBJ1-3 gives the full variable domain: DGGITQSPKYLFRKEGQNVTLSCEQNLNHDAMYWYRQDPGQGLRLIYYSQIVNDFQKGDIAEGYSVSREKKESFPLTVTSAQKNPTAFYLCASSEEGNLSGNTIYFGEGSWLTVV.

This clone came up once. The chain joins TRBV7-2 to TRBJ1-1; D call uncertain. This CDR3 contains 14 residues. Germline V gene lookup returns CDR1 SGHTA and CDR2 FQGNSA. Trimming removed 3 bases from V and 0 bases from J, with 8 bases in between. This CDR3 is CASSFVAVNTEAFF. As DNA, the CDR3 is TGTGCCAGCAGCTTCGTCGCGGTGAACACTGAAGCTTTCTTT.

The chain links TRBV9 to TRBJ2-7; 11 bases match TRBD2. Germline CDR1 and CDR2: SGDLS and YYNGEE. The CDR3 extends over 17 amino acids. V was pared by 3 bases and J by 4 bases, with 12 bases of the junction left unmatched. Here the CDR3 reads CASSAGLLAGEGYEQYF. The CDR3 nucleotides are TGTGCCAGCAGCGCCGGGCTACTAGCGGGAGAAGGTTACGAGCAGTACTTC.

J is TRBJ1-1 and V is TRBV14; 7 bases match TRBD1. V shed 1 base, J shed 0 bases, and the junction held 5 bases outside the gene matches. The CDR3 covers 16 residues. CDR1 and CDR2 (germline): SGHDN, FVKESK. The CDR3 DNA reads TGTGCCAGCAGCCAAGTGGGGACAGACATGAACACTGAAGCTTTCTTT. Translating it yields CASSQVGTDMNTEAFF.

V is TRBV19 and J is TRBJ1-4; 7 nucleotides align to TRBD1. This CDR3 region has 15 residues. V was clipped by 6 bases and J by 5 bases; unmatched bases: 9. The germline gives CDR1 LNHDA, CDR2 SQIVND (reference sequence). CDR3: CASRSQGRGNEKLFF. Written as DNA, the CDR3 is TGTGCCAGTAGATCACAGGGGCGAGGGAATGAAAAACTGTTTTTT. Full variable domain (remainder filled in from reference TRBV19 and TRBJ1-4): DGGITQSPKYLFRKEGQNVTLSCEQNLNHDAMYWYRQDPGQGLRLIYYSQIVNDFQKGDIAEGYSVSREKKESFPLTVTSAQKNPTAFYLCASRSQGRGNEKLFFGSGTQLSVL.

The chain uses TRBV6-1 and TRBJ2-3; 7 bases map to TRBD2. This CDR3 region has 17 residues. V shed 3 bases, J shed 0 bases, and the junction held 9 bases outside the gene matches. The germline gives CDR1 MNHNS, CDR2 SASEGT. The CDR3 loop reads CASSDPGGSVSTDTQYF. The CDR3 DNA sequence: TGTGCCAGCAGTGACCCGGGGGGTAGCGTGAGCACAGATACGCAGTATTTT.

This chain connects TRBV28 to TRBJ1-3; D is perhaps TRBD1 (5 bases). Germline CDR1 reads MDHEN; CDR2 reads SYDVKM. Trimming left V 5 bases short and J 2 bases short, with 10 bases between. The CDR3 contains 14 residues. This CDR3 reads CASSRGGAGNTIYF. The CDR3 coding sequence is TGTGCCAGCAGTCGGGGAGGGGCTGGAAACACCATATATTTT.

The chain joins TRBV28 to TRBJ2-3; TRBD2 matches at 14 bases. V dropped 6 bases and J dropped 4; count of bases not matched to a gene: 6. This CDR3 region has 16 residues. The germline CDR1 and CDR2 sequences are MDHEN and SYDVKM. CDR3 in DNA: TGTGCCAGCAGGACCGGACTAGCGGGAGGTCCAGATACGCAGTATTTT. It codes for CASRTGLAGGPDTQYF.

The V gene is TRBV6-1, the J gene TRBJ2-7; 11 bases map to TRBD1. V trimming: 0 bases; J trimming: 6 bases; junction bases outside the gene matches: 7. This CDR3 region has 16 residues. Germline V gene sequence: CDR1 MNHNS, CDR2 SASEGT. CDR3 coding DNA: TGTGCCAGCAGTGAAGCTGGGTGGGGACAGGGGGGCGAGCAGTACTTC. Protein: CASSEAGWGQGGEQYF.

V and J are TRBV19 and TRBJ1-2, with 8 bases lining up with TRBD1. The CDR3 has 13 amino acids. V lost 4 bases, J lost 8 bases, and 6 bases stayed unmatched. In germline, CDR1 is LNHDA, CDR2 SQIVND (reference sequence). The chain's CDR3 is CASSTTGDRGYTF. The CDR3 DNA is TGTGCCAGTAGTACGACAGGGGATCGAGGCTACACCTTC.

The rearrangement uses TRBV19 and TRBJ1-1; D is unresolved. Germline CDR1 is LNHDA and CDR2 is SQIVND (reference sequence). V lost 7 bases and J lost 7, with 7 bases in between. The CDR3 loop spans 10 amino acids. The chain's CDR3 is CASIGDEAFF. The CDR3 coding sequence is TGTGCCAGTATCGGAGATGAAGCTTTCTTT.

This clone was seen only once. The V and J genes are TRBV11-2 and TRBJ1-2, with 9 bases identical to TRBD1. Germline assignment: CDR1 SGHAT and CDR2 FQNNGV. V lost 3 bases to trimming and J lost 3 bases; unmatched junction nucleotides: 5. The CDR3 sequence is 15 residues long. The CDR3 is CASSFTDRGDYGYTF. CDR3 bases: TGTGCCAGCAGCTTTACTGACAGGGGGGACTATGGCTACACCTTC.

This chain connects TRBV18 to TRBJ1-5; TRBD1 matches 9 bases. CDR1 and CDR2 from the germline V gene are KGHSH and LQKENI. There are 18 residues in the CDR3. Trimming took 6 bases from V and 2 from J; bases not matched to a gene: 14. CDR3 region: CASSGSGQGFSGNQPQHF. The CDR3 nucleotides read TGTGCCAGCTCCGGGTCGGGACAGGGCTTCTCGGGCAATCAGCCCCAGCATTTT.

This sequence joins TRBV4-3 and TRBJ2-7; 9 bases line up with TRBD1. The length of the CDR3 is 16 residues. CDR1 is LGHNA, CDR2 YSLEER, per germline. Trimming at V came to 0 bases and at J to 9 bases, leaving 12 bases not matched to a gene. CDR3 region: CASSQDGRAGQGRQYF. The CDR3 DNA reads TGCGCCAGCAGCCAAGATGGTAGAGCGGGACAGGGTAGGCAGTACTTC.

The rearrangement uses TRBV6-1 and TRBJ2-7, with 8 bases matching TRBD1. V dropped 0 bases and J dropped 3; count of bases not matched to a gene: 7. The CDR3 is 16 residues long. From germline, CDR1 is MNHNS and CDR2 SASEGT. The CDR3 loop reads CASSEAPGQAHYEQYF. DNA for the CDR3: TGTGCCAGCAGTGAAGCCCCGGGACAGGCCCACTACGAGCAGTACTTC.

The chain has TRBV30 and TRBJ1-4, with 8 bases that match TRBD1. Germline V CDR1 and CDR2: GTSNPN, SVGIG (reference sequence). CDR3 length: 14 residues. Trimming at V came to 1 base and at J to 8 bases, leaving 6 bases not matched to a gene. The CDR3 nucleotides read TGTGCCTGGAGTGGACAGGGGAATGGAGAAAAACTGTTTTTT. Protein sequence: CAWSGQGNGEKLFF.

The chain is built from TRBV11-2 and TRBJ1-2; 9 bases fit TRBD1. The CDR3 extends over 17 amino acids. Germline V gives CDR1 SGHAT, CDR2 FQNNGV. Trimming at V came to 5 bases and at J to 6 bases, leaving 16 bases not matched to a gene. The CDR3 DNA reads TGTGCCAGCAGCCTAAACCACGGGACAGGGTGGGGGGATGGCTACACCTTC. Translated: CASSLNHGTGWGDGYTF.

V gene TRBV5-1 combines with J gene TRBJ2-5; tentatively, D is TRBD2 (6 bases). The CDR3 has 15 residues. V gave up 2 bases and J gave up 3 bases, with 14 bases separating them. Germline-derived CDR1 and CDR2 are SGHRS and YFSETQ. The CDR3 DNA reads TGCGCCAGCAGCTTCGGGACTCCCCGGAAAGAGACCCAGTACTTC. Translation gives CASSFGTPRKETQYF.

For the CDR3, the DNA is TGCAGTGCTAGTGGGGACCGGGACTCTTGGGATCAGCCCCAGCATTTT. Translating gives CSASGDRDSWDQPQHF. The chain employs TRBV20-1 and TRBJ1-5, with D perhaps TRBD1 (5 bases). Per germline, CDR1 DFQATT and CDR2 SNEGSKA (reference sequence). This CDR3 is built from 16 residues. The V end lost 3 bases, the J end lost 5 bases, and 20 bases lay between the germline ends.

CDR3 coding DNA: TGTGCCATCAGTGGGACAGGGAAGAATGAAAAACTGTTTTTT. It yields the protein CAISGTGKNEKLFF. The chain employs TRBV10-3 and TRBJ1-4; 8 bases are shared with TRBD1. The J segment lost 5 bases and the V segment lost 4 bases, leaving 3 bases of the junction unmatched. CDR1 and CDR2 (germline): ENHRY, SYGVKD. This CDR3 has 14 amino acids.